This is a list of T cell receptor beta chains from one sample in a study of blood T cells in healthy people across ages. In TCRdb, the 5' RACE reads were re-called with MiXCR into one record per CDR3 protein. The table includes about 640,000 distinct CDR3 sequences, 58% detected once. Sequenced input: blood. These receptors all come from a man between 60 and 70 years old in good health. Both conserved end residues are trimmed from each CDR3.

cdr3_aa: ASRLSHRTGNNSPLH; cdr3_length: 15; v_call: TRBV6-2/TRBV6-3; j_call: TRBJ1-6
cdr3_aa: ASSVDSGQGCHSYGQY; cdr3_length: 16; v_call: TRBV9; j_call: TRBJ2-5
cdr3_aa: SVMGPPPHEQY; cdr3_length: 11; v_call: TRBV29-1; j_call: TRBJ2-7
cdr3_aa: ASSSLPGGDNEQF; cdr3_length: 13; v_call: TRBV4-2; j_call: TRBJ2-1
cdr3_aa: ASGLQGNTEAF; cdr3_length: 11; v_call: TRBV12-3/TRBV12-4; j_call: TRBJ1-1
cdr3_aa: SARTGGTGGNYGYT; cdr3_length: 14; v_call: TRBV20-1; j_call: TRBJ1-2
cdr3_aa: ASTSGDETQY; cdr3_length: 10; v_call: TRBV28; j_call: TRBJ2-5
cdr3_aa: ASSQQLSLISEQF; cdr3_length: 13; v_call: TRBV4-1; j_call: TRBJ2-1
cdr3_aa: ASSVEPAFYGYT; cdr3_length: 12; v_call: TRBV9; j_call: TRBJ1-2
cdr3_aa: ASSYLSTDTQY; cdr3_length: 11; v_call: TRBV6-2/TRBV6-3; j_call: TRBJ2-3
cdr3_aa: ASSVGNSLQDEQF; cdr3_length: 13; v_call: TRBV10-1; j_call: TRBJ2-1
cdr3_aa: ASSLELGSRTQY; cdr3_length: 12; v_call: TRBV7-2; j_call: TRBJ2-5
cdr3_aa: ASSSGTAEETQY; cdr3_length: 12; v_call: TRBV11-3; j_call: TRBJ2-5
cdr3_aa: SVGTSGGGEQF; cdr3_length: 11; v_call: TRBV29-1; j_call: TRBJ2-1
cdr3_aa: ASRPGHLSYEQY; cdr3_length: 12; v_call: TRBV5-5; j_call: TRBJ2-7
cdr3_aa: ASSVPDTSMNTEAF; cdr3_length: 14; v_call: TRBV28; j_call: TRBJ1-1
cdr3_aa: SVEESTGELF; cdr3_length: 10; v_call: TRBV29-1; j_call: TRBJ2-2
cdr3_aa: ASSLEGQSHQPQH; cdr3_length: 13; v_call: TRBV11-2; j_call: TRBJ1-5
cdr3_aa: ASSLSGALNYGYT; cdr3_length: 13; v_call: TRBV27; j_call: TRBJ1-2
cdr3_aa: AIREDSYGYT; cdr3_length: 10; v_call: TRBV10-3; j_call: TRBJ1-2
cdr3_aa: ASSPNSNNEQF; cdr3_length: 11; v_call: TRBV5-1; j_call: TRBJ2-1
cdr3_aa: ASGYSATGEGNEQF; cdr3_length: 14; v_call: TRBV6-6; j_call: TRBJ2-1